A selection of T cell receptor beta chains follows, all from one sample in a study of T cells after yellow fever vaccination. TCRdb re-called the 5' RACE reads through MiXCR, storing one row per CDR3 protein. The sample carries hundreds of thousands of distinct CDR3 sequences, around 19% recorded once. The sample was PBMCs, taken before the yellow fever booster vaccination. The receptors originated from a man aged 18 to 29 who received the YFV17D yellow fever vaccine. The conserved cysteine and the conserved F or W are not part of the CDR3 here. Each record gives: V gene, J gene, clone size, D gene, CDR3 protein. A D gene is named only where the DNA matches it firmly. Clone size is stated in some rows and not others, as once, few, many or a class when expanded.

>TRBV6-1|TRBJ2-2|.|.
ASSEEGNGELF
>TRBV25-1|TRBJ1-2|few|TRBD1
ASSESGQGENYGYT
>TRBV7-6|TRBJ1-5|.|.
ASSSESKQPQH
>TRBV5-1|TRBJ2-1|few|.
ASSLGGGRNEQF
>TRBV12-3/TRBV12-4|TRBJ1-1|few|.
ASSLSRIPDTEAF
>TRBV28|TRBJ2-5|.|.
ASSFPVQETQY
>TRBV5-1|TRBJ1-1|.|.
ASSLAVDREAF
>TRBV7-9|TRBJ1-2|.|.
ASSLPQGVSYGYT
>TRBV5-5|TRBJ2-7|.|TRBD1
ASSWGTAASYEQY
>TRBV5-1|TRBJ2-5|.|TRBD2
ASSLPAGGTQETQY
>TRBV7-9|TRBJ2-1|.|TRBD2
ASSLTSGGPGEQF
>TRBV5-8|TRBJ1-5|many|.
ASSLGTGLWNQPQH
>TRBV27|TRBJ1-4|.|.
ASGGIQGLNEKLF
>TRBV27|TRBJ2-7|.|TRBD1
ASSPGTGEAYEQY
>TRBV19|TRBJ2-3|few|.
ASKPGRFSTDTQY
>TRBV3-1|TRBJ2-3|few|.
ASSQEQGSTDTQY
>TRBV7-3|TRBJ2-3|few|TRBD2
ASSKGPSGGADTQY
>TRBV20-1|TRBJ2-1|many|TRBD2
SARVLIAGADNEQF
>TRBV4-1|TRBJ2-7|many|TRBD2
ASSQDITSGGVVYEQY
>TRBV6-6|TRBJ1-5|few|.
ASSQHDLAPQPQH
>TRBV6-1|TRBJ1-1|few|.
ASSSGRDGNTEAF
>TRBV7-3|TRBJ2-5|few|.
ASSLTHRVNQETQY
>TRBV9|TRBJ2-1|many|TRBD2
ASSFLGEGSYNEQF
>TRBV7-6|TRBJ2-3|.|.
ASSPLSSTDTQY
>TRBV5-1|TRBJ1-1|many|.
ASSLSYGADTEAF
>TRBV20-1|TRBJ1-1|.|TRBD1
RAGAGGWAF
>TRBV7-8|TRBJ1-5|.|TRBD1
ASSRDRGLNQPQH
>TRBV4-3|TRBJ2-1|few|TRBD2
ASSQDLSGGAFWNNEQF